A single sample is the source of the 23 T cell receptor beta chains below, sequenced in a study of neurological immune-mediated disorders. MiXCR, run by TCRdb on the 5' RACE reads, gives a single entry per CDR3 protein. The data contain about 60,000 distinct CDR3 sequences, over 3.5% of them singletons. The sequenced material came from PBMCs. The receptors here all came from a woman in her forties or fifties with multiple sclerosis.

This clonotype was observed many times. The genes are TRBV29-1 and TRBJ2-1, with 15 bases lining up with TRBD2. Looked up from germline, CDR1 is SQVTM and CDR2 is ANQGSEA. The length of the CDR3 is 16 residues. V lost 6 bases and J lost 1; bases outside the gene matches: 4. CDR3 in DNA: TGCAGCGTAACAGGACTAGCGGGAGGGTCCTACAATGAGCAGTTCTTC. This codes for CSVTGLAGGSYNEQFF.

At least ten counts were recorded for this clonotype. The chain uses TRBV11-2 and TRBJ2-1; 10 positions agree with TRBD2. The CDR3 sequence is 15 residues long. The germline V gene encodes CDR1 SGHAT and CDR2 FQNNGV. The J segment lost 12 bases and the V segment lost 0 bases, leaving 8 bases of the junction unmatched. CDR3 protein: CASSLDRASGRSQFF. The CDR3 DNA reads as TGTGCCAGCAGCTTAGATCGGGCTAGCGGGAGATCGCAGTTCTTC.

There are a few counts of this clonotype. This sequence joins TRBV7-3 and TRBJ2-3; tentatively, D is TRBD2 (6 bases). This CDR3 is 16 amino acids long. Trimming shortened V by 2 bases and J by 9 bases, and 21 bases separated the two germline ends. CDR1 and CDR2 (germline): SGHTA, FQGTGA. CDR3 in amino acids: CASSLGLARPPGTQYF. CDR3 DNA: TGTGCCAGCAGCTTAGGCCTAGCGAGACCGCCCGGGACGCAGTATTTT.

In this sample, this clonotype turned up many times. The V call is TRBV10-3, the J call TRBJ2-3; D is possibly TRBD1 (6 bases). The CDR3 has 13 residues. Germline CDR1 reads ENHRY; CDR2 reads SYGVKD. Trimming removed 8 bases at V and 5 bases at J, with 14 bases between. The CDR3 DNA reads as TGTGCCATCGGGGACATGGAGAGAGATACGCAGTATTTT. Translation: CAIGDMERDTQYF.

This clonotype was detected ten times or more. The gene calls are TRBV29-1 and TRBJ2-5, with D possibly TRBD1 on 6 matching bases. CDR3 length: 12 residues. The germline V gene has CDR1 SQVTM and CDR2 ANQGSEA. The V gene lost 8 bases and the J gene lost 3 bases, with 13 bases spanning the gap. The CDR3 nucleotides read TGCAGCTTCTATCCAGGGGAAGAGACCCAGTACTTC. Its translation is CSFYPGEETQYF.

This clonotype turned up a few times. The rearrangement uses TRBV7-2 and TRBJ2-4; 8 bases line up with TRBD2. The length of the CDR3 is 14 residues. Trimming removed 5 bases from V and 6 bases from J; junction bases left unmatched: 6. Germline CDR1 and CDR2: SGHTA and FQGNSA. The CDR3, as DNA: TGTGCCAGCAGCGCCGAACTAGCGGTAAACATTCAGTACTTC. Translating it yields CASSAELAVNIQYF.

Ten or more counts support this clonotype. The chain joins TRBV5-5 to TRBJ1-1, with D perhaps TRBD1 (5 bases). The CDR3 length is 13 residues. Trimming took off 4 bases at V and 5 bases at J, with 12 bases between the two ends. CDR1 and CDR2 from the germline V gene are SGHKS and YYEKEE (reference sequence). DNA of the CDR3: TGTGCCAGCAGCCAGGGACTGCGGACTGAAGCTTTCTTT. Amino acids: CASSQGLRTEAFF.

The sample holds many counts of this clonotype. This chain links TRBV20-1 with TRBJ1-5; no definite D call. CDR1 and CDR2 from the germline V gene are DFQATT and SNEGSKA (reference sequence). The V end was cut by 1 base, the J end by 1 base, with 11 bases between. There are 15 residues in the CDR3. CDR3 sequence reads: CSARGGGASNQPQHF. The CDR3 DNA reads as TGCAGTGCTAGAGGGGGAGGAGCGAGCAATCAGCCCCAGCATTTT.

In its sample, this clonotype was seen many times. This chain joins TRBV20-1 and TRBJ2-5; TRBD1 aligns across 7 bases. The CDR3 sequence is 13 residues long. V trimming: 7 bases; J trimming: 5 bases; junction bases outside the gene matches: 10. CDR1 is DFQATT and CDR2 is SNEGSKA in the germline V gene (reference sequence). The CDR3 DNA is TGCAGTGTAACCGACAGGGCAGTGGAGACCCAGTACTTC. Encoded protein: CSVTDRAVETQYF.

This clonotype was seen at least ten times. This chain joins TRBV5-5 and TRBJ1-1; D is perhaps TRBD1 (5 bases). The V gene's germline CDR1 is SGHKS and CDR2 YYEKEE (reference sequence). The V end lost 5 bases, the J end lost 2 bases, and 16 bases lay between the germline ends. The CDR3 length is 15 residues. The CDR3 protein is CASSSHDGGNTEAFF. The CDR3 DNA reads TGTGCCAGCAGTTCCCACGACGGGGGAAACACTGAAGCTTTCTTT. The full variable domain, completed using reference TRBV5-5 and TRBJ1-1, is DAGVTQSPTHLIKTRGQQVTLRCSPISGHKSVSWYQQVLGQGPQFIFQYYEKEERGRGNFPDRFSARQFPNYSSELNVNALLLGDSALYLCASSSHDGGNTEAFFGQGTRLTVV.

Comments on this clonotype: A much more abundant neighbour one base away suggests this may be a read error. V gene TRBV20-1 combines with J gene TRBJ2-7; TRBD1 matches at 10 bases. The trim removed 5 bases at V and 7 bases at J, leaving 11 bases unmatched. Germline values: CDR1 DFQATT, CDR2 SNEGSKA (reference sequence). CDR3 length: 14 residues. In nucleotides, the CDR3 is TGCAGTGCTTCAGACAGGGGGCTTGTAAAAGAGCAGTACTTC. It translates to CSASDRGLVKEQYF.

V and J are TRBV10-3 and TRBJ2-5, with D unresolved. Germline V gene sequence: CDR1 ENHRY, CDR2 SYGVKD. There are 15 residues in the CDR3. V lost 4 bases and J lost 5, with 17 bases in between. CDR3 in DNA: TGTGCCATCAGTGCAGACCGACCCGACGGGGAGACCCAGTACTTC. Its translation is CAISADRPDGETQYF.

This clonotype was found many times. J is TRBJ1-4 and V is TRBV2; D unclear. This CDR3 has 15 residues. V was cut by 1 base and J by 5 bases, with 11 bases left in between. Germline V gene lookup returns CDR1 SNHLY and CDR2 FYNNEI. CDR3 coding DNA: TGTGCCAGCAGTGAAGATGGCGGAACAAATGAAAAACTGTTTTTT. Residues: CASSEDGGTNEKLFF. Based on the CDR3 plus reference TRBV2 and TRBJ1-4, the full variable domain is EPEVTQTPSHQVTQMGQEVILRCVPISNHLYFYWYRQILGQKVEFLVSFYNNEISEKSEIFDDQFSVERPDGSNFTLKIRSTKLEDSAMYFCASSEDGGTNEKLFFGSGTQLSVL.

This clonotype was counted many times. J is TRBJ1-1 and V is TRBV10-3; D gene ambiguous. V lost 8 bases and J lost 2, with 6 bases in between. Per germline, CDR1 ENHRY and CDR2 SYGVKD. This CDR3 has 11 amino acids. This CDR3 reads CAIADNTEAFF. DNA of the CDR3: TGTGCCATCGCAGATAACACTGAAGCTTTCTTT.

This clonotype was seen at least ten times. The chain has TRBV7-6 and TRBJ1-5, with unresolved D. Between the trimmed V and J ends, which lost 1 base and 3 bases, there was a span of 10 bases. The germline V gene encodes CDR1 SGHVS and CDR2 FNYEAQ. The length of the CDR3 is 15 residues. The CDR3 DNA is TGTGCCAGCAGCTTAGAACCGGGATACAATCAGCCCCAGCATTTT. It codes for CASSLEPGYNQPQHF.

A few counts support this clonotype. The chain recombines TRBV30 with TRBJ1-5; D gene unclear. Germline CDR1 reads GTSNPN; CDR2 reads SVGIG (reference sequence). CDR3 size: 13 residues. Trimming pared 1 base from V and 5 bases from J, leaving 9 bases between. As DNA, the CDR3 is TGTGCCTGGAGTGCACGGATGCATCAGCCCCAGCATTTT. Translated, it gives CAWSARMHQPQHF. Based on the CDR3 plus reference TRBV30 and TRBJ1-5, the full variable domain is SQTIHQWPATLVQPVGSPLSLECTVEGTSNPNLYWYRQAAGRGLQLLFYSVGIGQISSEVPQNLSASRPQDRQFILSSKKLLLSDSGFYLCAWSARMHQPQHFGDGTRLSIL.

This clonotype was counted ten times or more. The chain combines TRBV2 with TRBJ2-7, with D possibly matching TRBD1 (5 bases). This CDR3 spans 13 amino acids. Germline assignment: CDR1 SNHLY and CDR2 FYNNEI. V was pared by 4 bases and J by 2 bases, with 9 bases between. CDR3 coding DNA: TGTGCCAGCAGTGCCGGACATCCCTACGAGCAGTACTTC. It encodes CASSAGHPYEQYF.

The chain employs TRBV5-1 and TRBJ2-3, with TRBD2 matching over 9 bases. Germline-derived CDR1 and CDR2 are SGHRS and YFSETQ. V shed 0 bases, J shed 0 bases, and the junction held 2 bases outside the gene matches. The CDR3 has 16 residues. The CDR3: CASSLASGTSTDTQYF. CDR3 coding DNA: TGCGCCAGCAGCTTGGCTAGCGGGACTAGCACAGATACGCAGTATTTT.

This clonotype occurred many times. This chain joins TRBV5-1 and TRBJ2-1; 10 bases match TRBD2. The CDR3 is made up of 15 amino acids. V was pared by 5 bases and J by 1 base, with 3 bases of the junction left unmatched. Germline CDR1 reads SGHRS; CDR2 reads YFSETQ. The DNA for the CDR3 is TGCGCCAGCAGAACGACTAGCGGGTCCTACAATGAGCAGTTCTTC. Residues: CASRTTSGSYNEQFF.

In its sample, this clonotype was seen many times. The V call is TRBV20-1, the J call TRBJ2-5; maybe TRBD2 (6 bases). The V and J ends lost 5 bases and 5 bases respectively, with 9 bases between them. Germline V gene sequence: CDR1 DFQATT, CDR2 SNEGSKA (reference sequence). This CDR3 is built from 11 residues. CDR3 in amino acids: CSARESETQYF. The DNA for the CDR3 is TGCAGTGCTCGGGAGTCGGAGACCCAGTACTTC.

This clonotype was seen repeatedly, ten times or more. This rearrangement joins TRBV11-2 to TRBJ2-5; 7 bases are shared with TRBD2. This CDR3 is built from 14 residues. Germline V gene sequence: CDR1 SGHAT, CDR2 FQNNGV. After removal of 1 base from V and 2 bases from J, the junction contained 1 base not matched to a gene. The DNA of the CDR3 is TGTGCCAGCAGCTTAGGGACTAGACAAGAGACCCAGTACTTC. Its translation is CASSLGTRQETQYF.

This clonotype was observed at least ten times. The V and J genes are TRBV10-3 and TRBJ2-7; maybe TRBD1 (6 bases). V was shortened by 6 bases and J by 3 bases, with 9 bases between the two germline ends. Per the germline V gene, CDR1 is ENHRY and CDR2 is SYGVKD. The CDR3 runs 12 residues. The chain's CDR3 is CAISPGDYEQYF. CDR3 DNA sequence: TGTGCCATCAGCCCAGGGGACTACGAGCAGTACTTC.

This clonotype occurred many times. The J gene is TRBJ2-2, the V gene TRBV21-1; the tabulated D call, TRBD2, remains unverified against the DNA. TRBV21-1 is reported as a pseudogene. The CDR3 totals 16 residues. The CDR3: CASSKEVAGEVGELFF. CDR3 in DNA: TGTGCCAGCAGCAAAGAGGTAGCGGGAGAAGTCGGGGAGCTGTTTTTT.